The T cell receptor (beta chain) under discussion was sequenced for a study of blood T cell repertoires in COVID-19. The CDR3 is made up of 16 amino acids. The ends lost 0 bases at V and 3 bases at J; junction bases unmatched: 3. CDR1 is MGHRA and CDR2 is YSYEKL in the germline V gene. In the original workflow: Reference gene primer amplification in the assay estimated nucleated cell counts. Generated by immunoSEQ multiplex PCR, the TCRdb table keeps only in-frame clones and is missing some. V, J and clone size are those of that table, while D and trimming were read from the DNA. Counted here are 300,000 to 450,000 clones, more than 75% occurring once; the ten biggest clones make up about 9.4%.

The receptor was derived from a woman between 25 and 40 years old with COVID-19, enrolled during active disease. The sequenced sample was peripheral blood. The rearrangement links TRBV4-1 to TRBJ2-1, with 9 bases identical to TRBD1. CDR3 residues: CASSQERTGVYNEQFF. The CDR3 bases are TGCGCCAGCAGCCAAGAGAGGACAGGGGTCTACAATGAGCAGTTCTTC.